The rows below give T cell receptor beta chains drawn from one sample of a study of blood T cell repertoires in COVID-19. Measured with immunoSEQ multiplex PCR; TCRdb has only the in-frame clones, and not every one. The sample records roughly 250,000 clones, around 90% being singletons. Input material: PBMCs or T cells enriched from blood (not recorded which). Receptors were obtained from a woman in her late teens or twenties who had recovered from COVID-19. Both conserved end residues are part of each CDR3. Each record gives: CDR3 protein, CDR3 DNA, D gene, V gene, clone size, J gene. The D gene is left open where the match is weak. Some rows have no size entry. The others give once, few or many, or a class for an expanded clone.

CDR3 protein: CASSSIYGYTF
CDR3 DNA: TGTGCCAGCAGCTCAATCTATGGCTACACCTTC
D gene: -
V gene: TRBV7-9
clone size: once
J gene: TRBJ1-2

CDR3 protein: CAPRGRGAKGYTF
CDR3 DNA: TGTGCCCCCAGGGGCCGGGGGGCGAAGGGCTACACCTTC
D gene: -
V gene: TRBV27
clone size: -
J gene: TRBJ1-2

CDR3 protein: CASSSLGGSNTGELFF
CDR3 DNA: TGTGCCAGCAGCTCATTAGGGGGATCGAACACCGGGGAGCTGTTTTTT
D gene: -
V gene: TRBV9
clone size: -
J gene: TRBJ2-2

CDR3 protein: CSVNQLNYGYTF
CDR3 DNA: TGCAGCGTTAATCAGTTAAACTATGGCTACACCTTC
D gene: -
V gene: TRBV29-1
clone size: -
J gene: TRBJ1-2

CDR3 protein: CASRAASGGAGELFF
CDR3 DNA: TGTGCCAGCAGAGCCGCTAGCGGGGGGGCCGGGGAGCTGTTTTTT
D gene: TRBD2
V gene: TRBV2
clone size: -
J gene: TRBJ2-2

CDR3 protein: CASSPGARWGYTF
CDR3 DNA: TGTGCCAGCAGCCCGGGAGCCCGATGGGGCTACACCTTC
D gene: -
V gene: TRBV5-4
clone size: -
J gene: TRBJ1-2

CDR3 protein: CASSQVRGGGGNQPQHF
CDR3 DNA: TGTGCCAGCAGCCAGGTCAGAGGTGGGGGGGGCAATCAGCCCCAGCATTTT
D gene: -
V gene: TRBV3-1/TRBV3-2
clone size: -
J gene: TRBJ1-5

CDR3 protein: CASSFGENTEAFF
CDR3 DNA: TGTGCCAGCAGCTTCGGGGAGAACACTGAAGCTTTCTTT
D gene: -
V gene: TRBV7-9
clone size: -
J gene: TRBJ1-1

CDR3 protein: CASSQGQVHGYTF
CDR3 DNA: TGTGCCAGCAGCCAGGGACAGGTTCATGGCTACACCTTC
D gene: TRBD1
V gene: TRBV3-1/TRBV3-2
clone size: -
J gene: TRBJ1-2

CDR3 protein: CASSVDGVQPQHF
CDR3 DNA: TGTGCCAGCAGCGTTGACGGGGTTCAGCCCCAGCATTTT
D gene: -
V gene: TRBV9
clone size: -
J gene: TRBJ1-5

CDR3 protein: CASSPGQGSTEAFF
CDR3 DNA: TGTGCCAGCAGCCCCGGACAGGGGAGCACTGAAGCTTTCTTT
D gene: TRBD1
V gene: TRBV3-1/TRBV3-2
clone size: few
J gene: TRBJ1-1

CDR3 protein: CASRDRGSPQHF
CDR3 DNA: TGTGCCAGCCGGGACAGGGGGTCGCCCCAGCATTTT
D gene: TRBD1
V gene: TRBV2
clone size: -
J gene: TRBJ1-5

CDR3 protein: CASSLEIGTVRNTIYF
CDR3 DNA: TGTGCCAGCAGCTTAGAGATCGGGACAGTAAGAAACACCATATATTTT
D gene: TRBD1
V gene: TRBV11-3
clone size: -
J gene: TRBJ1-3

CDR3 protein: CASRLWGANTGELFF
CDR3 DNA: TGTGCCAGCAGACTGTGGGGGGCGAACACCGGGGAGCTGTTTTTT
D gene: -
V gene: TRBV28
clone size: -
J gene: TRBJ2-2

CDR3 protein: CASSPEGYTGELFF
CDR3 DNA: TGTGCCAGCAGCCCGGAGGGGTACACCGGGGAGCTGTTTTTT
D gene: -
V gene: TRBV11-3
clone size: -
J gene: TRBJ2-2

CDR3 protein: CATSRREYGYTF
CDR3 DNA: TGTGCCACCAGCAGAAGGGAGTATGGCTACACCTTC
D gene: -
V gene: TRBV15
clone size: -
J gene: TRBJ1-2

CDR3 protein: CASSSHRWEDPYEQYF
CDR3 DNA: TGTGCCAGCAGCTCCCATCGGTGGGAGGACCCATACGAGCAGTACTTC
D gene: -
V gene: TRBV7-9
clone size: -
J gene: TRBJ2-7

CDR3 protein: CASSRTGGFGNTIYF
CDR3 DNA: TGTGCCAGCAGCAGGACAGGGGGCTTTGGAAACACCATATATTTT
D gene: TRBD1
V gene: TRBV27
clone size: -
J gene: TRBJ1-3

CDR3 protein: CATSKGTGETTEAFF
CDR3 DNA: TGTGCCACCAGCAAGGGGACAGGGGAGACTACTGAAGCTTTCTTT
D gene: TRBD1
V gene: TRBV15
clone size: few
J gene: TRBJ1-1

CDR3 protein: CASSSRGIATNEKLFF
CDR3 DNA: TGTGCCAGCAGTAGCAGGGGGATTGCAACTAATGAAAAACTGTTTTTT
D gene: TRBD1
V gene: TRBV2
clone size: -
J gene: TRBJ1-4

CDR3 protein: CASSLADSSITEAFF
CDR3 DNA: TGCGCCAGCAGCTTGGCGGACAGCTCGATCACTGAAGCTTTCTTT
D gene: -
V gene: TRBV5-1
clone size: -
J gene: TRBJ1-1

CDR3 protein: CASNRANGNTIYF
CDR3 DNA: TGTGCCAGCAACAGGGCAAACGGGAACACCATATATTTT
D gene: -
V gene: TRBV12-3/TRBV12-4
clone size: -
J gene: TRBJ1-3

CDR3 protein: CASSVEEGRPLLEQYF
CDR3 DNA: TGTGCCAGCAGCGTAGAGGAGGGAAGACCGCTTCTGGAGCAGTACTTC
D gene: -
V gene: TRBV9
clone size: once
J gene: TRBJ2-7

CDR3 protein: CASSVLLGKTGDLNAYSNQPQHF
CDR3 DNA: TGTGCCAGCAGTGTCCTACTGGGGAAGACAGGGGACCTCAACGCTTATAGCAATCAGCCCCAGCATTTT
D gene: TRBD1
V gene: TRBV2
clone size: few
J gene: TRBJ1-5